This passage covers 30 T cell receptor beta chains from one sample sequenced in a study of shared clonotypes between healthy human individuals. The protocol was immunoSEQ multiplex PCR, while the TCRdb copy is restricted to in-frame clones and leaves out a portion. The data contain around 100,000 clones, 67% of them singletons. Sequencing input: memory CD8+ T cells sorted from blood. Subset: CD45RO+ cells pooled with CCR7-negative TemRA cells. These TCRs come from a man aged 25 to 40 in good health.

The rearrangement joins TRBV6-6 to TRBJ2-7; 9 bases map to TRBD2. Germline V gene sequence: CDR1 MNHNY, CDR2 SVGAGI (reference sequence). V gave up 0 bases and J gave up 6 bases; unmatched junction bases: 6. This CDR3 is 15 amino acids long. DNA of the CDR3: TGTGCCAGCAGTTACTCGCGGGAGGGCCCGGGCGAGCAGTACTTC. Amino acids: CASSYSREGPGEQYF.

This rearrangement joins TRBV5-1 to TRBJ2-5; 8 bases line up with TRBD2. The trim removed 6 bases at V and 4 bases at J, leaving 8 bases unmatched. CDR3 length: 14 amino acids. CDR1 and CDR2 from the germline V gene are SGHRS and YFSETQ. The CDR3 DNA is TGCGCCAGCACACGGGAGGGCCAGGGAGAGACCCAGTACTTC. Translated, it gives CASTREGQGETQYF. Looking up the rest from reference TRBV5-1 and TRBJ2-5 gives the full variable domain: KAGVTQTPRYLIKTRGQQVTLSCSPISGHRSVSWYQQTPGQGLQFLFEYFSETQRNKGNFPGRFSGRQFSNSRSEMNVSTLELGDSALYLCASTREGQGETQYFGPGTRLLVL.

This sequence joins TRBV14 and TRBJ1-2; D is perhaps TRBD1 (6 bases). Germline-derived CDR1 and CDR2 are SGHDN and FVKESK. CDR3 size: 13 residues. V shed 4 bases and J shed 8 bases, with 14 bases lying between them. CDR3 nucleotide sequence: TGTGCCAGCAGCCCGAAACAGGGAGGGGGCTACACCTTC. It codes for CASSPKQGGGYTF.

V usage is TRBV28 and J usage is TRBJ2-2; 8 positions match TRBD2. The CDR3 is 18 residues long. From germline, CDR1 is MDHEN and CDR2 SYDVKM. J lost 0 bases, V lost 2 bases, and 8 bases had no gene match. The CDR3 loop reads CASSLLAGDSSNTGELFF. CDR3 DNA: TGTGCCAGCAGTTTACTAGCGGGTGACTCCTCGAACACCGGGGAGCTGTTTTTT. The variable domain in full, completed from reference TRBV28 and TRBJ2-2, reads DVKVTQSSRYLVKRTGEKVFLECVQDMDHENMFWYRQDPGLGLRLIYFSYDVKMKEKGDIPEGYSVSREKKERFSLILESASTNQTSMYLCASSLLAGDSSNTGELFFGEGSRLTVL.

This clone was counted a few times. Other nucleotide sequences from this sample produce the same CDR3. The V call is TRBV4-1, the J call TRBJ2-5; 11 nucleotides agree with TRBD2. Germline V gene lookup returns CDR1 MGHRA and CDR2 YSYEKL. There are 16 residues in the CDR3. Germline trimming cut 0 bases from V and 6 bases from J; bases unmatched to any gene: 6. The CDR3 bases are TGCGCCAGCAGCCAAGATACTAGCGGGAGTACGAAGACCCAGTACTTC. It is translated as CASSQDTSGSTKTQYF.

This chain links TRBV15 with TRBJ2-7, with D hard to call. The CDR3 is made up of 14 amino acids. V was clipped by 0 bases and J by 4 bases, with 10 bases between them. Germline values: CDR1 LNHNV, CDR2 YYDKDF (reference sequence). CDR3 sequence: CATSRESGSYEQYF. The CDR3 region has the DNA TGTGCCACCAGCAGAGAGTCAGGAAGTTACGAGCAGTACTTC.

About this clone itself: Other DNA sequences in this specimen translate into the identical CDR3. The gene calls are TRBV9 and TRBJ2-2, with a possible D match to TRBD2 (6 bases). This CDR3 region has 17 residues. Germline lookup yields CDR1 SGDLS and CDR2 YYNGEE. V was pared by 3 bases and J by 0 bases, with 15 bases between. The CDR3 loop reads CASSEGGRGTNTGELFF. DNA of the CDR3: TGTGCCAGCAGCGAAGGTGGGCGGGGTACGAACACCGGGGAGCTGTTTTTT.

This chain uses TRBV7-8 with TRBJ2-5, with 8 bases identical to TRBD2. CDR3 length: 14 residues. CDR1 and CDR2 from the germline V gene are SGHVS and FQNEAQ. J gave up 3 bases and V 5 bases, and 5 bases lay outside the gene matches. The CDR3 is CASSPSGSKETQYF. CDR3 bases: TGTGCCAGCAGCCCAAGCGGGAGTAAAGAGACCCAGTACTTC.

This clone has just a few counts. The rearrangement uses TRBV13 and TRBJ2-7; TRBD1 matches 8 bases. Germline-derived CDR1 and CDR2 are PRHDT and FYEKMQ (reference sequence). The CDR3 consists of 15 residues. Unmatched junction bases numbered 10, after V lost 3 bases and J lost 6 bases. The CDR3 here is CASSLTAGGVGEQYF. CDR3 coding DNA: TGTGCCAGCAGCTTGACGGCAGGGGGCGTAGGCGAGCAGTACTTC.

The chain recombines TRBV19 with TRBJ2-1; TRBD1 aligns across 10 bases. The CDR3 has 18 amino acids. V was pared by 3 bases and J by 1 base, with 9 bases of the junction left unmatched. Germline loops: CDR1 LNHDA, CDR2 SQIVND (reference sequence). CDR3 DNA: TGTGCCAGTAGTATTGGGACAGGGGTTCGTAATTCCTACAATGAGCAGTTCTTC. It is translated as CASSIGTGVRNSYNEQFF.

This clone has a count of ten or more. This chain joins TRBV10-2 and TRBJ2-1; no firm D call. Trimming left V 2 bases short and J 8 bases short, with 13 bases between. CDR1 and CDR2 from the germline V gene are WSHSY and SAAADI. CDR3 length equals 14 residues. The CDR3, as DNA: TGCGCCAGCAGTGAGCTCGACCCTCTTTATGAGCAGTTCTTC. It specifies CASSELDPLYEQFF.

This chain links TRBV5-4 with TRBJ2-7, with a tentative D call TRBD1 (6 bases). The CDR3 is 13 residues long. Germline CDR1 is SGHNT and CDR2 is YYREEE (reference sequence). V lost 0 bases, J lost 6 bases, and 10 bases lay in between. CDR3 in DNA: TGTGCCAGCAGCTTGGCCTGGGGGCGCGAGCAGTACTTC. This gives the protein CASSLAWGREQYF. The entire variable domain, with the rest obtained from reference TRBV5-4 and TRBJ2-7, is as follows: ETGVTQSPTHLIKTRGQQVTLRCSSQSGHNTVSWYQQALGQGPQFIFQYYREEENGRGNFPPRFSGLQFPNYSSELNVNALELDDSALYLCASSLAWGREQYFGPGTRLTVT.

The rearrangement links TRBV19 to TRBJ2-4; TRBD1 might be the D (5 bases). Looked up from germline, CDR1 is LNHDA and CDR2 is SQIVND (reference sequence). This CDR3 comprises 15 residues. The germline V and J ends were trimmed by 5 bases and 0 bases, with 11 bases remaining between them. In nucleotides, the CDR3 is TGTGCCAGTAGTTATCAGGGAAAAGCCAAAAACATTCAGTACTTC. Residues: CASSYQGKAKNIQYF.

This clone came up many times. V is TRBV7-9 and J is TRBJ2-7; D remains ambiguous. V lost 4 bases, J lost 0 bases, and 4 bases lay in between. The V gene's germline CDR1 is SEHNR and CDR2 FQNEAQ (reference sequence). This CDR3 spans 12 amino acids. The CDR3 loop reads CASSSPSYEQYF. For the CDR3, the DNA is TGTGCCAGCAGCTCCCCCTCCTACGAGCAGTACTTC. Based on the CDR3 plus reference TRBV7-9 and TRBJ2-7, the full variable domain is DTGVSQNPRHKITKRGQNVTFRCDPISEHNRLYWYRQTLGQGPEFLTYFQNEAQLEKSRLLSDRFSAERPKGSFSTLEIQRTEQGDSAMYLCASSSPSYEQYFGPGTRLTVT.

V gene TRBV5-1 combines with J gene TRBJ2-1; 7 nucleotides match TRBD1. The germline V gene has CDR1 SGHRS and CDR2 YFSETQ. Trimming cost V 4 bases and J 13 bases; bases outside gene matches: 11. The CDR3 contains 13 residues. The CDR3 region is CASSPPDRDFQFF. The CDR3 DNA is TGCGCCAGCAGCCCCCCCGACAGGGATTTTCAGTTCTTC.

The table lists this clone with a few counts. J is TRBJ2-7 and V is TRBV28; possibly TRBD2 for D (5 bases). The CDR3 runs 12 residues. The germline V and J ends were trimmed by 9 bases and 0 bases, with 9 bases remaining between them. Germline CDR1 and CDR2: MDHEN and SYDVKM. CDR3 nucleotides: TGTGCCAGTACCGGGATCTCCTACGAGCAGTACTTC. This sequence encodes CASTGISYEQYF.

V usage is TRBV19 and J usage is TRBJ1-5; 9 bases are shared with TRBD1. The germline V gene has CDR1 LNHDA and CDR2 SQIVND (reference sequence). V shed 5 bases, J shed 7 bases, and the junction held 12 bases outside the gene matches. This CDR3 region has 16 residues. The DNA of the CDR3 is TGTGCCAGTAGTTCAGAATCCGGGACAGGGTGGCAGCCCCAGCATTTT. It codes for CASSSESGTGWQPQHF.

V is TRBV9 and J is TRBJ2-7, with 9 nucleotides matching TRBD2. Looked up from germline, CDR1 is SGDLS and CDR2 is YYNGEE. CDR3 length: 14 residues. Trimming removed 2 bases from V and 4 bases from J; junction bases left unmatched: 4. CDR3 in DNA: TGTGCCAGCAGCGTGGGCGGGAGGGGTTACGAGCAGTACTTC. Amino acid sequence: CASSVGGRGYEQYF.

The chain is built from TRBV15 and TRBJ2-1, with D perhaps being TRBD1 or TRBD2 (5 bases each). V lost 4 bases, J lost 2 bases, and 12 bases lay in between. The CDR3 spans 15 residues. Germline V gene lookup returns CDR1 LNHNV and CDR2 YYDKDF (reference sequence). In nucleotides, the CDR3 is TGTGCCACCAGCAAACGGGACGGTGCCTACAATGAGCAGTTCTTC. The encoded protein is CATSKRDGAYNEQFF.

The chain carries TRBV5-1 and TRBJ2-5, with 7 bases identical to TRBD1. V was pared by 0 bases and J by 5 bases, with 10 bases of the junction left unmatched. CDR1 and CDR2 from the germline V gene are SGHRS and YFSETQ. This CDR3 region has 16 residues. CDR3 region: CASSLETAGGRETQYF. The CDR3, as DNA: TGCGCCAGCAGCTTGGAGACCGCAGGGGGACGGGAGACCCAGTACTTC.

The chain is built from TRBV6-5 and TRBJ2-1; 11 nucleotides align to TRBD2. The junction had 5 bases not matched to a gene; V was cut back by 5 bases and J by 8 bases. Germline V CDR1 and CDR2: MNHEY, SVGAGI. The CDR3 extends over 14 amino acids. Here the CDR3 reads CASSLAGGGHEQFF. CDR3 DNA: TGTGCCAGCAGTCTAGCGGGAGGTGGCCATGAGCAGTTCTTC.

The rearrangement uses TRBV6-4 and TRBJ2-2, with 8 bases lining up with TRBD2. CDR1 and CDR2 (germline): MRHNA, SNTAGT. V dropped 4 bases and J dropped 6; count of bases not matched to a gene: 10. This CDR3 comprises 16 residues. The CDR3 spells CASSAGLAPRPGELFF. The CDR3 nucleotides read TGTGCCAGCAGTGCCGGACTAGCCCCGAGACCCGGGGAGCTGTTTTTT.

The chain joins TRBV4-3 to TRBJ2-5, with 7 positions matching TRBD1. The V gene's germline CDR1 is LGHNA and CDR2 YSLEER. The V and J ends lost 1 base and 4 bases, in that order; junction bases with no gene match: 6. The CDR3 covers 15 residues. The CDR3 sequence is CASSQGQGGGETQYF. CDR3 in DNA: TGCGCCAGCAGCCAAGGACAGGGTGGGGGAGAGACCCAGTACTTC.

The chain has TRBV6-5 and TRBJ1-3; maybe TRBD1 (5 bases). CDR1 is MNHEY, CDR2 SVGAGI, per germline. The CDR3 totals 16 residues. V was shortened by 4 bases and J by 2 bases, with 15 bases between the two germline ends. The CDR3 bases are TGTGCCAGCAGTTTAGGGGCAGCCCGTCCTGGAAACACCATATATTTT. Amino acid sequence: CASSLGAARPGNTIYF.

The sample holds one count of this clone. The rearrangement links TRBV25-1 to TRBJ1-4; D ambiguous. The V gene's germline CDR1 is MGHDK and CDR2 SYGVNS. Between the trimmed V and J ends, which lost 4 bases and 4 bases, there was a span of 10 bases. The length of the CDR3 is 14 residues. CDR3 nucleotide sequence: TGTGCCAGCAGTGGAACAGAGTATAATGAAAAACTGTTTTTT. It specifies CASSGTEYNEKLFF.

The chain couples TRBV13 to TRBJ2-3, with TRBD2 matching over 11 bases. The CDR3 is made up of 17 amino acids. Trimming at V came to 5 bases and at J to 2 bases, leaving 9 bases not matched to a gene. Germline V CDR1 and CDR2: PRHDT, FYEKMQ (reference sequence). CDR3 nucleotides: TGTGCCAGCAGCCGTACCACACTAGCGGGAGTCACAGATACGCAGTATTTT. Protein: CASSRTTLAGVTDTQYF.

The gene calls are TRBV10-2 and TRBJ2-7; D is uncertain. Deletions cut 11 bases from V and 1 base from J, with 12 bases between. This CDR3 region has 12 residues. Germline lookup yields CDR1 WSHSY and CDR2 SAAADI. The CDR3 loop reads CASRSISYEQYF. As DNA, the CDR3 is TGCGCCTCTAGGAGTATTTCCTACGAGCAGTACTTC.

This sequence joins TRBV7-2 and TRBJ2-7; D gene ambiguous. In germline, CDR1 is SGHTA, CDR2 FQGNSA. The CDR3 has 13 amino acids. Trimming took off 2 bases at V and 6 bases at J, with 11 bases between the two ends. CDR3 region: CASSLRLYREQYF. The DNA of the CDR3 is TGTGCCAGCAGCTTACGCCTGTACCGCGAGCAGTACTTC.

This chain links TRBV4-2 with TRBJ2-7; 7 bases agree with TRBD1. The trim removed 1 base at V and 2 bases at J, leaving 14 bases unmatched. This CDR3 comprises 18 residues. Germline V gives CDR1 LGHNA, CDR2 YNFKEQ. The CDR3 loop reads CASSQVWRTGQLTYEQYF. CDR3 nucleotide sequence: TGTGCCAGCAGCCAAGTTTGGCGAACGGGACAGTTAACCTACGAGCAGTACTTC.

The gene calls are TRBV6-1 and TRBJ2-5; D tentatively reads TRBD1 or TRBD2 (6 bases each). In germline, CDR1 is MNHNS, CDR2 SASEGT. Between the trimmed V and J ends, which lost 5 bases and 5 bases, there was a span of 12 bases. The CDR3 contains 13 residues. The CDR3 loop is CASSPTGRETQYF. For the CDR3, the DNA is TGTGCCAGCAGTCCTACAGGGAGGGAGACCCAGTACTTC.